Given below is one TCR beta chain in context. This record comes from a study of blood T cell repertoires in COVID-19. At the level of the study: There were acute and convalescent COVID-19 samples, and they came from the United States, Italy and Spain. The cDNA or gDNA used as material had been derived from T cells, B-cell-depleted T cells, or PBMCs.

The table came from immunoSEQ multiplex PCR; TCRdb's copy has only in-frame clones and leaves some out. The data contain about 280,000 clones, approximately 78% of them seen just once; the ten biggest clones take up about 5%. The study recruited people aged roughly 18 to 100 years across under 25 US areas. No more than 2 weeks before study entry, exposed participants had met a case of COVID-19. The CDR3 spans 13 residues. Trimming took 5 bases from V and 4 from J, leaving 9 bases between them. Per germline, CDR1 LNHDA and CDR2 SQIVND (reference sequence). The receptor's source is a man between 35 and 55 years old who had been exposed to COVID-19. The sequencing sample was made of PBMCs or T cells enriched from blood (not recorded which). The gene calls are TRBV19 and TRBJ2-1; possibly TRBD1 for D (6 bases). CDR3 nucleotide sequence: TGTGCCAGTAGTCCCCAGGGGTACAATGAGCAGTTCTTC. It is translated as CASSPQGYNEQFF.